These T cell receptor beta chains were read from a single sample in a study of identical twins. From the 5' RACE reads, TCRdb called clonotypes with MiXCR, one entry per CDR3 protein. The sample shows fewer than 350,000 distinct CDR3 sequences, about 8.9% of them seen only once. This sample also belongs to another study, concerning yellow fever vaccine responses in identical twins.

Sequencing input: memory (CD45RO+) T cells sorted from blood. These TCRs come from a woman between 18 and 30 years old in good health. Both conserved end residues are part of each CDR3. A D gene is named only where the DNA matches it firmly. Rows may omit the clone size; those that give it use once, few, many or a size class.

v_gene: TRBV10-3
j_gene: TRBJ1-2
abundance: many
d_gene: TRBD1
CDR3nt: TGTGCCATCAGTGAGAAACCACAGGGGGCCGAGGACTATGGCTACACCTTC
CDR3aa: CAISEKPQGAEDYGYTF

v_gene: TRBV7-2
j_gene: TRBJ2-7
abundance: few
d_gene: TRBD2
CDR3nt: TGTGCCAGCAGCTCAAATAGCGGGAGGGTCTACGAGCAGTACTTC
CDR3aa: CASSSNSGRVYEQYF

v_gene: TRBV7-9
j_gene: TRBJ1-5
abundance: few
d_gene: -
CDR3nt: TGTGCCAGCAGCTTCCTCGCGATTTTTAGCAATCAGCCCCAGCATTTT
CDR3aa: CASSFLAIFSNQPQHF

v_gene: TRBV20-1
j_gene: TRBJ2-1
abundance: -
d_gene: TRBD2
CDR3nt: TGCAGTGCCCTAGGTTCGGCTAGCGGGTCGGTTGAGCAGTTCTTC
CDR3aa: CSALGSASGSVEQFF

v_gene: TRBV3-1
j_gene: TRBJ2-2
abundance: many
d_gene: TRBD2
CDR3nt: TGTGCCAGCAGCCCTGATAGCGGGAGAGTCACCGGGGAGCTGTTTTTT
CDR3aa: CASSPDSGRVTGELFF

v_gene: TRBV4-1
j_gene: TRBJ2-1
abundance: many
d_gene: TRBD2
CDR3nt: TGCGCCAGCAGCCCGACTAGCGGGGGGCCAAGCTCCTACAATGAGCAGTTCTTC
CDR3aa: CASSPTSGGPSSYNEQFF

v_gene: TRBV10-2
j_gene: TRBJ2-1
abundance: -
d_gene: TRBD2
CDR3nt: TGCGCCAGCATTGGTAATGAGCTAGCGGGAGGGCCGGGCGGACAGTTCTTC
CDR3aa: CASIGNELAGGPGGQFF

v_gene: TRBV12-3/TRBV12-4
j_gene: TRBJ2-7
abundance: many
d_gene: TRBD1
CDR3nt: TGTGCCAGCAGTTTTGGGGACAGGGACGACGAGCAGTACTTC
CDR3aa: CASSFGDRDDEQYF

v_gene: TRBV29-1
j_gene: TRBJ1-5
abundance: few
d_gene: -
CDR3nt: TGCAGCGTTTGGGAGGACGGGTCCCTTAATCAGCCCCAGCATTTT
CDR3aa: CSVWEDGSLNQPQHF

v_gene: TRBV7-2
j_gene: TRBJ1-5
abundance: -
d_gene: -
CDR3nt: TGTGCCAGCAGCTTAGAGGTCCCTAATCAGCCCCAGCATTTT
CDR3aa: CASSLEVPNQPQHF

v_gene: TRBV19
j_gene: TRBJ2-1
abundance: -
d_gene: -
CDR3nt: TGTGCCAGTAGTTACCTGGCGCGGGCAAGCAATGAGCAGTTCTTC
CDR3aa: CASSYLARASNEQFF

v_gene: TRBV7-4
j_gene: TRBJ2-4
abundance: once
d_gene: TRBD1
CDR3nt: TGTGCCAGCAGGACCAACGGGACAGGGGGCTTATTAGCCAAAAACATTCAGTACTTC
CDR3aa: CASRTNGTGGLLAKNIQYF

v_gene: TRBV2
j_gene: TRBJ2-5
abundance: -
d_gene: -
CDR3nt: TGTGCCAGCAGTGAATCGTCCGGCGGAACTACCCAGTACTTC
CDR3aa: CASSESSGGTTQYF

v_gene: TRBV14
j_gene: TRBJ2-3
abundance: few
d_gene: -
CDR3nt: TGTGCCAGCAGCCCTCTGGGAACAGATACGCAGTATTTT
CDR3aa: CASSPLGTDTQYF

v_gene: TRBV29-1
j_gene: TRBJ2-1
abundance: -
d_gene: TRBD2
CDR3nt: TGCAGCGTCCAACCCCCTAGCGGGAGAGCTCGGGGTGAGCAGTTCTTC
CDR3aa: CSVQPPSGRARGEQFF